This T cell receptor (beta chain) is from a study of blood T cell repertoires in COVID-19. Study-wide background: Spain, Italy and the United States supplied samples that represented acute and convalescent COVID-19. The cDNA or gDNA used as material had been derived from T cells, B-cell-depleted T cells, or PBMCs.

Original methodology: Estimation of nucleated cell counts relied on the amplification of reference gene primers. Repertoires were generated with immunoSEQ multiplex PCR, while TCRdb's copy carries only in-frame clones and drops some. V, J and clone size were drawn from that table, and D and trimming were deduced from the DNA. The sample holds 250,000 to 300,000 clones; 81% are singletons and the top ten take 2.5% to 3.5%. Unmatched junction bases numbered 4, after V lost 2 bases and J lost 5 bases. The CDR3 is made up of 14 amino acids. The germline CDR1 and CDR2 sequences are MNHEY and SVGAGI. Sequences were obtained from peripheral blood. The clonotype comes from a woman in her sixties or seventies with active or convalescent COVID-19. V and J are TRBV6-5 and TRBJ1-1, with TRBD1 matching 8 bases. The CDR3 DNA follows: TGTGCCAGCAGTTACGACAGGGGTGGGACTGAAGCTTTCTTT. This gives the protein CASSYDRGGTEAFF.